These 20 T cell receptor beta chains were sequenced from one sample in a study of technical replicates of blood from a handful of donors. TCRdb's copy holds only in-frame clones and misses some; the assay was immunoSEQ multiplex PCR. The repertoire includes tens of thousands of clones, 85% to 90% of them detected once, and about 4.7% sits in the top ten. The sample was PBMCs. These receptors originate from a human donor in good health. Some clones in this sample may be carry-over from other donors' samples.

CDR3 DNA: TGTGCCAGCAGCTCGGGACTAGCGGGAAGGAACGAGCAGTACTTC. It codes for CASSSGLAGRNEQYF. The V gene is TRBV7-2, the J gene TRBJ2-7, with TRBD2 matching 13 bases. Trimming at V came to 4 bases and at J to 5 bases, leaving 5 bases not matched to a gene. This CDR3 has 15 residues. Germline values: CDR1 SGHTA, CDR2 FQGNSA. Complete variable domain (other parts from reference TRBV7-2 and TRBJ2-7): GAGVSQSPSNKVTEKGKDVELRCDPISGHTALYWYRQSLGQGLEFLIYFQGNSAPDKSGLPSDRFSAERTGGSVSTLTIQRTQQEDSAVYLCASSSGLAGRNEQYFGPGTRLTVT.

CDR3 residues: CASSLGLQHSYNSPLHF. Written as DNA, the CDR3 is TGTGCCAGCAGCTTAGGATTACAGCACTCCTATAATTCACCCCTCCACTTT. V is TRBV7-2 and J is TRBJ1-6; D gene ambiguous. CDR3 length: 17 residues. Germline CDR1 is SGHTA and CDR2 is FQGNSA. V lost 1 base and J lost 0, with 10 bases in between.

The chain combines TRBV18 with TRBJ2-5, with 8 bases matching TRBD2. The V and J ends lost 4 bases and 5 bases, in that order; junction bases with no gene match: 3. The length of the CDR3 is 13 residues. Germline-derived CDR1 and CDR2 are KGHSH and LQKENI. The CDR3 sequence is CASSRGLGETQYF. CDR3 in DNA: TGTGCCAGCTCACGGGGACTAGGCGAGACCCAGTACTTC.

V and J are TRBV7-9 and TRBJ2-3; D gene unclear. The CDR3 extends over 13 amino acids. The germline gives CDR1 SEHNR, CDR2 FQNEAQ (reference sequence). Trimming took 3 bases from V and 0 from J, leaving 4 bases between them. CDR3 DNA sequence: TGTGCCAGCAGCTTCCATAGCACAGATACGCAGTATTTT. Translated, it gives CASSFHSTDTQYF.

The chain links TRBV19 to TRBJ2-4; D is undetermined. Germline CDR1 LNHDA, CDR2 SQIVND (reference sequence). V dropped 5 bases and J dropped 2 bases, with 16 bases sitting between them. The CDR3 covers 16 residues. The CDR3 is CASSAVRVSSKNIQYF. The CDR3 region has the DNA TGTGCCAGTAGTGCGGTCCGGGTAAGCTCCAAAAACATTCAGTACTTC. Complete variable domain (other parts from reference TRBV19 and TRBJ2-4): DGGITQSPKYLFRKEGQNVTLSCEQNLNHDAMYWYRQDPGQGLRLIYYSQIVNDFQKGDIAEGYSVSREKKESFPLTVTSAQKNPTAFYLCASSAVRVSSKNIQYFGAGTRLSVL.

The chain is built from TRBV7-6 and TRBJ2-5; 7 positions agree with TRBD2. Germline loops: CDR1 SGHVS, CDR2 FNYEAQ. J lost 5 bases, V lost 3 bases, and 15 bases had no gene match. The length of the CDR3 is 17 residues. CDR3: CASSLFSRERPWETQYF. As DNA, the CDR3 is TGTGCCAGCAGCTTGTTTTCGCGGGAGAGACCATGGGAGACCCAGTACTTC.

The V call is TRBV29-1, the J call TRBJ2-5; possibly TRBD1 for D (6 bases). Germline CDR1 and CDR2: SQVTM and ANQGSEA. The CDR3 sequence is 14 residues long. Trimming pared 7 bases from V and 2 bases from J, leaving 17 bases between. CDR3 loop: CSAVPGQRQETQYF. For the CDR3, the DNA is TGCAGCGCCGTCCCAGGACAGCGGCAAGAGACCCAGTACTTC. The full variable domain, completed using reference TRBV29-1 and TRBJ2-5, is SAVISQKPSRDICQRGTSLTIQCQVDSQVTMMFWYRQQPGQSLTLIATANQGSEATYESGFVIDKFPISRPNLTFSTLTVSNMSPEDSSIYLCSAVPGQRQETQYFGPGTRLLVL.

The V and J genes are TRBV5-8 and TRBJ1-3; a weak D match, TRBD1 (5 bases). Germline values: CDR1 SGHTS, CDR2 YDEGEE. The CDR3 consists of 15 residues. Trimming left V 3 bases short and J 0 bases short, with 10 bases between. The CDR3 region is CASSSTVRSGNTIYF. The CDR3 DNA reads TGTGCCAGCAGCTCGACAGTCCGCTCTGGAAACACCATATATTTT.

Notes on this clone: An end of the junction differs from the germline gene, which may be a read error. CDR3 in DNA: TGCGCCAGCAGCCAAGAAAAAGAGTTCCAGGGATCAGTCACCTTTTGTTTT. Protein: CASSQEKEFQGSVTFCF. The V call is TRBV4-1, the J call TRBJ1-1; TRBD1 is a possible D gene (5 bases). CDR3 length: 17 amino acids. Germline lookup yields CDR1 MGHRA and CDR2 YSYEKL.

J is TRBJ1-4 and V is TRBV6-6; a weak D match, TRBD1 (5 bases). The V end was cut by 6 bases, the J end by 4 bases, with 6 bases between. From germline, CDR1 is MNHNY and CDR2 SVGAGI (reference sequence). CDR3 length: 12 residues. CDR3 nucleotide sequence: TGTGCCAGCAGGGGGGGTAATGAAAAACTGTTTTTT. It is translated as CASRGGNEKLFF.

The rearrangement uses TRBV7-7 and TRBJ2-5; 10 bases fit TRBD1. The CDR3 has 14 amino acids. The V and J ends lost 5 bases and 2 bases, in that order; junction bases with no gene match: 2. Looked up from germline, CDR1 is SSHAT and CDR2 is FNYEAQ (reference sequence). The CDR3 spells CASSRTGGQETQYF. For the CDR3, the DNA is TGTGCCAGCAGCAGGACAGGGGGTCAAGAGACCCAGTACTTC.

The chain is built from TRBV15 and TRBJ1-1; D not certain. The germline V gene encodes CDR1 LNHNV and CDR2 YYDKDF (reference sequence). This CDR3 has 14 residues. V was clipped by 4 bases and J by 1 base, with 10 bases between them. CDR3 in amino acids: CATSTPGGNTEAFF. The CDR3 DNA sequence: TGTGCCACCAGCACCCCGGGAGGGAACACTGAAGCTTTCTTT.

CDR3 loop: CASSTRTSGTGEQFF. The CDR3, as DNA: TGTGCCAGCAGCACGAGGACTAGCGGGACAGGGGAGCAGTTCTTC. The chain carries TRBV7-2 and TRBJ2-1; the match to TRBD2 covers 12 bases. CDR3 length: 15 residues. Germline lookup yields CDR1 SGHTA and CDR2 FQGNSA. Losses at the gene ends were 5 bases for V and 10 bases for J; bases not matched to a gene: 9.

V is TRBV7-9 and J is TRBJ2-2; unclear D gene. The CDR3 loop spans 14 amino acids. Germline assignment: CDR1 SEHNR and CDR2 FQNEAQ (reference sequence). The V and J ends lost 7 bases and 0 bases respectively, with 9 bases between them. CDR3 DNA sequence: TGTGCCAGCATCATCCAATCGAACACCGGGGAGCTGTTTTTT. Translation gives CASIIQSNTGELFF.

The rearrangement joins TRBV19 to TRBJ1-6; TRBD1 matches 7 bases. The germline gives CDR1 LNHDA, CDR2 SQIVND (reference sequence). Trimming cost V 3 bases and J 6 bases; bases outside gene matches: 2. CDR3 size: 14 residues. DNA for the CDR3: TGTGCCAGTAGTATGGACAGGCCTAATTCACCCCTCCACTTT. The encoded protein is CASSMDRPNSPLHF. The full variable domain, with the rest looked up from reference TRBV19 and TRBJ1-6, is DGGITQSPKYLFRKEGQNVTLSCEQNLNHDAMYWYRQDPGQGLRLIYYSQIVNDFQKGDIAEGYSVSREKKESFPLTVTSAQKNPTAFYLCASSMDRPNSPLHFGNGTRLTVT.

This clone was seen just once. The V call is TRBV6-4, the J call TRBJ2-7; tentatively, D is TRBD1 (6 bases). V gave up 8 bases and J gave up 2 bases, with 19 bases separating them. The CDR3 consists of 15 residues. The germline gives CDR1 MRHNA, CDR2 SNTAGT. The CDR3 bases are TGTGCCAGCTTACAGGGAGTTTACAGCGCCTACGAGCAGTACTTC. Residues: CASLQGVYSAYEQYF.

The chain recombines TRBV19 with TRBJ2-3, with D possibly matching TRBD1 (5 bases). Germline values: CDR1 LNHDA, CDR2 SQIVND (reference sequence). The V end was cut by 5 bases, the J end by 0 bases, with 15 bases between. This CDR3 contains 16 residues. The CDR3 sequence is CASSARTRSSTDTQYF. CDR3 sequence (DNA): TGTGCCAGTAGTGCCAGGACACGTTCTAGCACAGATACGCAGTATTTT.

The genes are TRBV30 and TRBJ1-5; D is ambiguous. The CDR3 is 14 amino acids. V shed 2 bases and J shed 0 bases, with 8 bases lying between them. CDR1 is GTSNPN, CDR2 SVGIG, per germline (reference sequence). CDR3 residues: CAWSIDNSNQPQHF. CDR3 nucleotides: TGTGCCTGGAGTATAGACAATAGCAATCAGCCCCAGCATTTT.

The rearrangement links TRBV7-3 to TRBJ2-7, with TRBD2 matching 8 bases. The ends lost 3 bases at V and 3 bases at J; junction bases unmatched: 7. The germline CDR1 and CDR2 sequences are SGHTA and FQGTGA. This CDR3 is 15 amino acids long. In nucleotides, the CDR3 is TGTGCCAGCAGCTTTACTAGCGGCCAACTCTACGAGCAGTACTTC. Amino acids: CASSFTSGQLYEQYF.

The V call is TRBV19, the J call TRBJ2-5; 10 bases are a match to TRBD2. Trimming at V came to 3 bases and at J to 5 bases, leaving 12 bases not matched to a gene. Germline V CDR1 and CDR2: LNHDA, SQIVND (reference sequence). The CDR3 consists of 17 residues. The CDR3 DNA reads TGTGCCAGTAGTATCCAAAGCGGGGGGGCCGTCAGGGAGACCCAGTACTTC. It translates to CASSIQSGGAVRETQYF.